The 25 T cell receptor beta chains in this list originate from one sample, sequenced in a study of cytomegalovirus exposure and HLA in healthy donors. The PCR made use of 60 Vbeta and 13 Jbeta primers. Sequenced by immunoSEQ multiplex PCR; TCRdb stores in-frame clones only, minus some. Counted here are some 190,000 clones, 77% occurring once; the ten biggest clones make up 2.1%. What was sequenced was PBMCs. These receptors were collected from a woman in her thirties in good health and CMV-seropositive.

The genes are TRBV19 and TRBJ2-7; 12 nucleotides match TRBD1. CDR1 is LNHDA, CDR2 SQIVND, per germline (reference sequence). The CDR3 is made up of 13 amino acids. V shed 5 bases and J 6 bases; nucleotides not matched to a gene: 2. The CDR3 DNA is TGTGCCAGTAGTCGGGACAGGGGGCTCGAGCAGTACTTC. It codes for CASSRDRGLEQYF.

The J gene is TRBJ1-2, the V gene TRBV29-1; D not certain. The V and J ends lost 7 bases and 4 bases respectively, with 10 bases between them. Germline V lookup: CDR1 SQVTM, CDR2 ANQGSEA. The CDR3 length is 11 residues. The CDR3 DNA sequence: TGCAGCGCCTTACTCGGCTATGGCTACACCTTC. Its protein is CSALLGYGYTF.

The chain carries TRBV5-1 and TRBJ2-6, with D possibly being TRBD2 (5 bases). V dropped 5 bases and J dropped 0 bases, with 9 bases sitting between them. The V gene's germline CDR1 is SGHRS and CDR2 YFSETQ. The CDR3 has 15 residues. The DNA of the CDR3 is TGCGCCAGCAGTCGGGATCGCTCTGGGGCCAACGTCCTGACTTTC. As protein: CASSRDRSGANVLTF.

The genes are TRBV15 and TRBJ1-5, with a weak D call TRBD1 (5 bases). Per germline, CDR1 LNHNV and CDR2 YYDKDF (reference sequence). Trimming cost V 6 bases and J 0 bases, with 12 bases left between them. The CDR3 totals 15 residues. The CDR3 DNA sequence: TGTGCCACCAGATCGGGGGAGCATAGCAATCAGCCCCAGCATTTT. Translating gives CATRSGEHSNQPQHF.

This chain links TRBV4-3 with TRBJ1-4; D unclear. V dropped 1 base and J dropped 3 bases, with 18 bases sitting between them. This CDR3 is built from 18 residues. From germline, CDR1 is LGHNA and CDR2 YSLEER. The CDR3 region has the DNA TGCGCCAGCAGCCAAGGGCCGGGTAGGCCTTGGGCTAATGAAAAACTGTTTTTT. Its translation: CASSQGPGRPWANEKLFF.

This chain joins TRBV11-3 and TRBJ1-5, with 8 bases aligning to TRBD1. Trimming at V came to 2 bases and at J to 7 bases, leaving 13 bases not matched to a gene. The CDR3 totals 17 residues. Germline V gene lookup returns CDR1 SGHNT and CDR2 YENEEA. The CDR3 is CASSLIFQGAPRQPQHF. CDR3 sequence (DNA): TGTGCCAGCAGCTTAATCTTTCAGGGGGCGCCCCGGCAGCCCCAGCATTTT.

This chain's CDR3 is CASSLRQIQETQYF. In DNA, the CDR3 is TGTGCCAGCAGCTTACGACAGATCCAAGAGACCCAGTACTTC. The chain employs TRBV7-9 and TRBJ2-5; D may be TRBD1 (5 bases). The CDR3 runs 14 residues. Germline V CDR1 and CDR2: SEHNR, FQNEAQ (reference sequence). Trimming shortened V by 2 bases and J by 1 base, and 8 bases separated the two germline ends.

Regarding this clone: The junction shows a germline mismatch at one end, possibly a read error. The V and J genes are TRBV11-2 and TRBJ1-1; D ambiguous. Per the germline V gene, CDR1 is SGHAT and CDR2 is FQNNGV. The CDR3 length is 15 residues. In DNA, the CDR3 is TGTGCCAGCACCTTACGGAGGGCGGGCGACACTGAAGCTTTCTTT. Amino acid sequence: CASTLRRAGDTEAFF.

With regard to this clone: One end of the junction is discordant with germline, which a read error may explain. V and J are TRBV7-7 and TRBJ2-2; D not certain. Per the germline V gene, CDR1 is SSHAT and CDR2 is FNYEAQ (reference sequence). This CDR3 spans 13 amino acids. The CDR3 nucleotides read TGTGCTAGCAGCTCCTCTGACACCGGGGAGCTGTTTTTT. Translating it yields CASSSSDTGELFF.

Here the CDR3 DNA reads TGTGCCATCTTGGCGGGGGCGCGTAACTATGGCTACACCTTC. The encoded protein is CAILAGARNYGYTF. The chain links TRBV10-3 to TRBJ1-2; possible D gene TRBD1, 6 bases. V lost 8 bases, J lost 1 base, and 14 bases lay in between. CDR3 length equals 14 residues. From germline, CDR1 is ENHRY and CDR2 SYGVKD.

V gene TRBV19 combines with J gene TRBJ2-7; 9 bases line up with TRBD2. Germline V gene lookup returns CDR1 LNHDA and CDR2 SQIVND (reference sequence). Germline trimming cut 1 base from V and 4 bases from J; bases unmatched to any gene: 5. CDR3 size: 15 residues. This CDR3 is CASSIASGRIYEQYF. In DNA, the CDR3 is TGTGCCAGTAGTATAGCGAGCGGGAGGATATACGAGCAGTACTTC.

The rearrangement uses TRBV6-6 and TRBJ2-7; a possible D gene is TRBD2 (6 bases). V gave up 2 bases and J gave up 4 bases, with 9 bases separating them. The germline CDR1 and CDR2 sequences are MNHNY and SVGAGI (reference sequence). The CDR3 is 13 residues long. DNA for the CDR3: TGTGCCAGCAGTTACCTTCGGGGGTACGAGCAGTACTTC. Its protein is CASSYLRGYEQYF.

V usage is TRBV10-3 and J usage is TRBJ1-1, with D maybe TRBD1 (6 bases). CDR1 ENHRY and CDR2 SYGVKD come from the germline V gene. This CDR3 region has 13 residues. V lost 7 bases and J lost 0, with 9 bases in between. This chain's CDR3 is CAIKAGVNTEAFF. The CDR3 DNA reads TGTGCCATCAAGGCAGGGGTGAACACTGAAGCTTTCTTT.

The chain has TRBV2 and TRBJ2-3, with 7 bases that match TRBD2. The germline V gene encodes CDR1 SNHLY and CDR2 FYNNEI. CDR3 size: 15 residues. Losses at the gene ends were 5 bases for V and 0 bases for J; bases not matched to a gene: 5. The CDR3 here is CASSTPGGSTDTQYF. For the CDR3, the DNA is TGTGCCAGCAGTACCCCCGGGGGGAGCACAGATACGCAGTATTTT. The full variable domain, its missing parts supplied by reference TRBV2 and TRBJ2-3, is EPEVTQTPSHQVTQMGQEVILRCVPISNHLYFYWYRQILGQKVEFLVSFYNNEISEKSEIFDDQFSVERPDGSNFTLKIRSTKLEDSAMYFCASSTPGGSTDTQYFGPGTRLTVL.

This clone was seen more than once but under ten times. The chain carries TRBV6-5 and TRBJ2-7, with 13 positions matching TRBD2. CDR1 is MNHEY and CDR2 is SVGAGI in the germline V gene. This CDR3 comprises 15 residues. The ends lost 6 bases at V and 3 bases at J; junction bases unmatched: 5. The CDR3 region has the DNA TGTGCCAGCAGACGACTAGCGGGGGGCAACTACGAGCAGTACTTC. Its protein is CASRRLAGGNYEQYF.

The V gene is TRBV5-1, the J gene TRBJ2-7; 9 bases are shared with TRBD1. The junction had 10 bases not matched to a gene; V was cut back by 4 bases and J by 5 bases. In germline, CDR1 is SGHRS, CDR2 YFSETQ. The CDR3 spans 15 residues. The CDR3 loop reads CASSPSGTGPHEQYF. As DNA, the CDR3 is TGCGCCAGCAGCCCCTCCGGGACAGGGCCCCACGAGCAGTACTTC.

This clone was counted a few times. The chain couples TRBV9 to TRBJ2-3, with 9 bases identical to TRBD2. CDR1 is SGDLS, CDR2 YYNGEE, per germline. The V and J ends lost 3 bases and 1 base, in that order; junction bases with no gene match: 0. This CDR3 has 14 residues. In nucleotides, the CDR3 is TGTGCCAGCAGCGGGACTAGCGGCACAGATACGCAGTATTTT. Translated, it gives CASSGTSGTDTQYF.

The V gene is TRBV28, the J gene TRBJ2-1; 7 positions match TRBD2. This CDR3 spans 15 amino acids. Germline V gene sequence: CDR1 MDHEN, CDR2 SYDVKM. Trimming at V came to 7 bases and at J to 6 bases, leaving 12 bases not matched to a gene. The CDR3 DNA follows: TGTGCCAGCAAAAGTAGCGGACTAGTAATCAATGAGCAGTTCTTC. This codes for CASKSSGLVINEQFF.

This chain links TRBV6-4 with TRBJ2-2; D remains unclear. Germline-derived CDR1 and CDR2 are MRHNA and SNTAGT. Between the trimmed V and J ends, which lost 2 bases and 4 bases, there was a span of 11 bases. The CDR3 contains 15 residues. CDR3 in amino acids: CASSDPSATTGELFF. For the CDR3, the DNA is TGTGCCAGCAGTGACCCCAGCGCGACCACCGGGGAGCTGTTTTTT.

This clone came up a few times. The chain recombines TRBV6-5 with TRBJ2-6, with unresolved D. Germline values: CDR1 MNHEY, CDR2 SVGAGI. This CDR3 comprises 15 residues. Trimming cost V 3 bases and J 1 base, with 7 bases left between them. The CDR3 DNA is TGTGCCAGCAGTTATTTTTCATCTGGGGCCAACGTCCTGACTTTC. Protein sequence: CASSYFSSGANVLTF.

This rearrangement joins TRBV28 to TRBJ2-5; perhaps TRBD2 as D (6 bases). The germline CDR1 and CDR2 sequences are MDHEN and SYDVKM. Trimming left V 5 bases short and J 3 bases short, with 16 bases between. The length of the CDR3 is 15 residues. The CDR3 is CASSPTGRGKETQYF. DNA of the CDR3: TGTGCCAGCAGTCCGACCGGGCGGGGAAAAGAGACCCAGTACTTC.

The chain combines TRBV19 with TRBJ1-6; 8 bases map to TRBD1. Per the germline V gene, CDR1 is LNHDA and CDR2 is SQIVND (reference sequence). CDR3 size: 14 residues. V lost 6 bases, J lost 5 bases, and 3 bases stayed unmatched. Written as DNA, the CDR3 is TGTGCCAGTAGCCCGGGACAGGATAATTCACCCCTCCACTTT. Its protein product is CASSPGQDNSPLHF.

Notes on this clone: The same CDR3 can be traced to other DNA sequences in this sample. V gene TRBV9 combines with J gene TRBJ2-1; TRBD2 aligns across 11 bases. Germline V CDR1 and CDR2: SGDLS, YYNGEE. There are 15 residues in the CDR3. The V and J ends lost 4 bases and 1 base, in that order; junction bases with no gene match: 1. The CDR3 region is CASSRTSGSYNEQFF. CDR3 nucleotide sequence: TGTGCCAGCAGCCGGACTAGCGGGTCCTACAATGAGCAGTTCTTC.

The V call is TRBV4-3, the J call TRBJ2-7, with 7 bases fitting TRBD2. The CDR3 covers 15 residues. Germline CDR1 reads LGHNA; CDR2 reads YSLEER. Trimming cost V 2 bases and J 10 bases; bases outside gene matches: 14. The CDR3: CASSQPLGEGAGQYF. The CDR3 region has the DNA TGCGCCAGCAGCCAACCCTTAGGGGAGGGAGCGGGACAGTACTTC.

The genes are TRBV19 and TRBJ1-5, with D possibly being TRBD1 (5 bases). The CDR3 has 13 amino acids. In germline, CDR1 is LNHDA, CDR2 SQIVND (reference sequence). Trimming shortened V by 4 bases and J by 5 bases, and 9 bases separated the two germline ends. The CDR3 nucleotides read TGTGCCAGTAGTACCAGGGCTTATCAGCCCCAGCATTTT. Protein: CASSTRAYQPQHF.